This TCR beta chain was sequenced in a study of CXCR3-negative and CXCR3-positive naive CD8 T cells. The wider study: Across all libraries, TRB reads numbered some 140 million, with about 1.5 +/- 0.3 million in each library. Study-level points and caveats: Diversity was high in both naive subsets and much lower in memory cells. Naive CXCR3-positive and CXCR3-negative cells shared similar TRBV-TRBJ usage, unlike memory cells.

In the case of this clonotype: Its antigen is unidentified.

UMI labels and 5' RACE were used to prepare the TRB cDNA libraries. TCRdb reanalyzed the 5' RACE reads and collapses them to one entry per CDR3 protein, without DNA. The sample includes tens of thousands of distinct CDR3 sequences. The CDR3 spans 17 residues. Germline CDR1 SQVTM, CDR2 ANQGSEA. Sample: memory CD8+ T cells from blood. This clonotype originated in a human donor in good health. Some clones in this sample may be carry-over from other donors' samples. V and J are TRBV29-1 and TRBJ2-7; no DNA is available, so the TRBD1 call from TCRdb remains unchecked. CDR3 amino acids: CSVEAPIRGGSPYEQYF.